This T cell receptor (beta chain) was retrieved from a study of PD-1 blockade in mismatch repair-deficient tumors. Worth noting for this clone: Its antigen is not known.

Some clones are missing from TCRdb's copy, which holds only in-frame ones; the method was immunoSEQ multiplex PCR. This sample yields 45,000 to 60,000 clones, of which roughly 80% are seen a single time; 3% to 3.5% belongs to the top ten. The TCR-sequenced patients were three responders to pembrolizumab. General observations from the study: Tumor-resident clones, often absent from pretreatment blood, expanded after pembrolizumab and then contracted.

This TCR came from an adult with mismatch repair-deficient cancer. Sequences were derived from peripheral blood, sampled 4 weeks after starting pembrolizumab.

CDR3: CASSSTFSGEPQHF. The CDR3, as DNA: TGTGCCAGCAGCTCTACGTTTTCGGGTGAGCCCCAGCATTTT. V gene TRBV9 combines with J gene TRBJ1-5, with unresolved D. CDR1 is SGDLS and CDR2 is YYNGEE in the germline V gene. The ends were cut back, 4 bases at V and 8 bases at J, with 16 bases in the middle. The CDR3 consists of 14 residues.